This T cell receptor beta chain is drawn from a study of Ad26.COV2.S vaccination and SARS-CoV-2 variants. Repertoires were generated with immunoSEQ multiplex PCR, while TCRdb's copy carries only in-frame clones and drops some. The top ten clones hold roughly 10% of a sample with 200,000 to 300,000 clones, roughly 90% of them seen once. As to treatment: roughly 18 received Ad26.COV2.S at low or high dose, single or two shots; about five received placebo; per-sample allocation not given. Day 63 following the first vaccine or placebo injection was when the samples were taken. The donor's status was that of an adult aged 18-55 years in Boston. On this clone: Its matching antigen is unknown.

General study results and limits: Non-spike TCR breadth was similar in vaccine and placebo recipients.

The length of the CDR3 is 12 residues. Germline values: CDR1 LNHDA, CDR2 SQIVND (reference sequence). The V end lost 4 bases, the J end lost 3 bases, and 4 bases lay between the germline ends. The chain links TRBV19 to TRBJ2-1; D not resolved. The sequence derives from a person between 18 and 60 years old who received the Ad26.COV2.S COVID-19 vaccine or a placebo. This material consisted of peripheral blood, taken in a trial of Ad26.COV2.S vaccine versus placebo. CDR3: CASSNNYNEQFF. Written as DNA, the CDR3 is TGTGCCAGTAGTAATAACTACAATGAGCAGTTCTTC. The variable domain in full, completed from reference TRBV19 and TRBJ2-1, reads DGGITQSPKYLFRKEGQNVTLSCEQNLNHDAMYWYRQDPGQGLRLIYYSQIVNDFQKGDIAEGYSVSREKKESFPLTVTSAQKNPTAFYLCASSNNYNEQFFGPGTRLTVL.